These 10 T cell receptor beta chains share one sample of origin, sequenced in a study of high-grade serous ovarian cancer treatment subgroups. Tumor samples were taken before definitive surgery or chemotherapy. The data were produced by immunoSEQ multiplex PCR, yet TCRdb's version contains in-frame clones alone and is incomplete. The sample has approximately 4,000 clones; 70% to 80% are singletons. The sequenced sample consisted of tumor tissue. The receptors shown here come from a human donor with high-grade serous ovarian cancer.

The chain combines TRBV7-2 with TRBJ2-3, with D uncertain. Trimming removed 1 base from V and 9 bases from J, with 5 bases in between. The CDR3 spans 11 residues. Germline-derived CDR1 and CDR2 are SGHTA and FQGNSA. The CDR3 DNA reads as TGTGCCAGCAGCTTAGTAGGGACGCAGTATTTT. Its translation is CASSLVGTQYF. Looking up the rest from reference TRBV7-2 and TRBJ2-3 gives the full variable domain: GAGVSQSPSNKVTEKGKDVELRCDPISGHTALYWYRQSLGQGLEFLIYFQGNSAPDKSGLPSDRFSAERTGGSVSTLTIQRTQQEDSAVYLCASSLVGTQYFGPGTRLTVL.

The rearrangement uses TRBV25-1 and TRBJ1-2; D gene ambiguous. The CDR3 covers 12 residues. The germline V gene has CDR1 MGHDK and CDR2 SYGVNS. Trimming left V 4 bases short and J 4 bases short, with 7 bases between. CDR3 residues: CASSGGFYGYTF. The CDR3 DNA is TGTGCCAGCAGTGGGGGATTCTATGGCTACACCTTC.

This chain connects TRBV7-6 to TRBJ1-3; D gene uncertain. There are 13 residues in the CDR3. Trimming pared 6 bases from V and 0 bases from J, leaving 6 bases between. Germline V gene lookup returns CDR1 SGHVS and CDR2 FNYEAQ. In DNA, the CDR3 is TGTGCCAGCAGATTGAACTCTGGAAACACCATATATTTT. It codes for CASRLNSGNTIYF. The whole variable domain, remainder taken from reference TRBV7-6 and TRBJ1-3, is GAGVSQSPRYKVTKRGQDVALRCDPISGHVSLYWYRQALGQGPEFLTYFNYEAQQDKSGLPNDRFSAERPEGSISTLTIQRTEQRDSAMYRCASRLNSGNTIYFGEGSWLTVV.

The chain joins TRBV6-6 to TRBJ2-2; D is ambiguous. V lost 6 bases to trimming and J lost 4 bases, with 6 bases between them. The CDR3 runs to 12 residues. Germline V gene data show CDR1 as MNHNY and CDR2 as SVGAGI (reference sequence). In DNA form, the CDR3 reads TGTGCCAGCAGCCCTTTCACCGGGGAGCTGTTTTTT. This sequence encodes CASSPFTGELFF.

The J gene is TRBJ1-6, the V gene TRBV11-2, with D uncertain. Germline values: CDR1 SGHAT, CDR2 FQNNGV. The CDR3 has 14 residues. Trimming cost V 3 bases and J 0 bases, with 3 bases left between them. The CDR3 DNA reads TGTGCCAGCAGCTTCAACTCCTATAATTCACCCCTCCACTTT. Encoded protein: CASSFNSYNSPLHF.

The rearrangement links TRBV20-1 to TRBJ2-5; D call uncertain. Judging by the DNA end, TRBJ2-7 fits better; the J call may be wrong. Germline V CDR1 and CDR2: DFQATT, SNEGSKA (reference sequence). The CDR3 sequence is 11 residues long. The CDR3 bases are TGCAGTGCAGAGCTGGGTTACGAGCAGTACTTC. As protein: CSAELGYEQYF.

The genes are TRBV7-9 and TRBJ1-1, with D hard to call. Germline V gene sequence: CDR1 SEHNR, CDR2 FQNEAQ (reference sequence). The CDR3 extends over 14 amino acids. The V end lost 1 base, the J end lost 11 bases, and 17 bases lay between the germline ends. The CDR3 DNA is TGTGCCAGCAGCTTAGTCCCCTTGGGCAGCGCTGCTTTCTTT. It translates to CASSLVPLGSAAFF.

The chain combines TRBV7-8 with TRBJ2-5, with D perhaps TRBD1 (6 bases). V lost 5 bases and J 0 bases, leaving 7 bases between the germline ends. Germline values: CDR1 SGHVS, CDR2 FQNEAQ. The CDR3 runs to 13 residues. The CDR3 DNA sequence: TGTGCCAGCAGCGGGGACAACCAAGAGACCCAGTACTTC. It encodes CASSGDNQETQYF.

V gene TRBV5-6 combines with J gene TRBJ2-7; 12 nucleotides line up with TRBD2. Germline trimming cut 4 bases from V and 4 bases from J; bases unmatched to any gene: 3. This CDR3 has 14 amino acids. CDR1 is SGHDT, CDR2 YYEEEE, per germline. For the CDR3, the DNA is TGTGCCAGCAGCGCCGGGACTAGCGGGTACGAGCAGTACTTC. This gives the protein CASSAGTSGYEQYF.

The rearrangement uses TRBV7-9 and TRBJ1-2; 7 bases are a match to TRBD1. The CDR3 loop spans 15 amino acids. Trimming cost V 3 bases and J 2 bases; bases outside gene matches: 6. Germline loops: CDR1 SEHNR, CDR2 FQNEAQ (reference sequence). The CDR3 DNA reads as TGTGCCAGCAGCTTTCACAGGGGACTAAACTATGGCTACACCTTC. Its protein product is CASSFHRGLNYGYTF.